Below are 14 T cell receptor beta chains sequenced from a single sample in a study of cytomegalovirus exposure and HLA in healthy donors. Repertoires were generated with immunoSEQ multiplex PCR, while TCRdb's copy carries only in-frame clones and drops some. The table lists 250,000 or so clones, 90% of them singletons. What was sequenced was PBMCs. Every receptor here comes from a woman aged 18-29 years in good health and CMV-seronegative.

The chain links TRBV6-4 to TRBJ2-5, with 9 positions matching TRBD1. This CDR3 contains 14 residues. CDR1 is MRHNA and CDR2 is SNTAGT in the germline V gene. V was clipped by 6 bases and J by 5 bases; unmatched bases: 7. In DNA, the CDR3 is TGTGCCAGCAGCCCTGGACAGGGGTCTGAGACCCAGTACTTC. This codes for CASSPGQGSETQYF.

This clone was picked up a small number of times. The chain employs TRBV28 and TRBJ2-7, with TRBD1 matching over 7 bases. The CDR3 covers 14 residues. J gave up 5 bases and V 5 bases, and 9 bases lay outside the gene matches. The germline CDR1 and CDR2 sequences are MDHEN and SYDVKM. CDR3 protein: CASSPQGSPHEQYV. Here the CDR3 DNA reads TGTGCCAGCAGTCCACAGGGGTCCCCCCACGAGCAGTACGTC.

The gene calls are TRBV28 and TRBJ1-2, with a weak D call TRBD1 (5 bases). From germline, CDR1 is MDHEN and CDR2 SYDVKM. The CDR3 covers 16 residues. The V gene lost 5 bases and the J gene lost 2 bases, with 18 bases spanning the gap. CDR3 residues: CASSLHDRSRNYGYTF. In nucleotides, the CDR3 is TGTGCCAGCAGTCTCCATGACAGATCCAGAAACTATGGCTACACCTTC.

The chain uses TRBV6-6 and TRBJ2-3, with a tentative D call TRBD2 (5 bases). The CDR3 spans 14 residues. Between the trimmed V and J ends, which lost 8 bases and 3 bases, there was a span of 15 bases. CDR1 is MNHNY, CDR2 SVGAGI, per germline (reference sequence). As DNA, the CDR3 is TGTGCCAGCCACGGAACCTCGGGAACAGATACGCAGTATTTT. This codes for CASHGTSGTDTQYF.

This chain joins TRBV4-3 and TRBJ1-1, with TRBD1 matching over 8 bases. V lost 0 bases to trimming and J lost 3 bases; unmatched junction nucleotides: 15. CDR1 is LGHNA, CDR2 YSLEER, per germline. CDR3 size: 19 residues. The CDR3 sequence: CASSQEFLGAGGKDTEAFF. CDR3 sequence (DNA): TGCGCCAGCAGCCAAGAGTTTTTGGGGGCAGGGGGCAAGGACACTGAAGCTTTCTTT.

This chain links TRBV10-3 with TRBJ1-3; 10 bases fit TRBD1. V lost 6 bases, J lost 1 base, and 3 bases stayed unmatched. From germline, CDR1 is ENHRY and CDR2 SYGVKD. The CDR3 is 15 residues long. This chain's CDR3 is CAISPDRGSGNTIYF. The DNA of the CDR3 is TGTGCCATCAGCCCGGACAGGGGGTCTGGAAACACCATATATTTT.

The chain has TRBV4-1 and TRBJ2-1; TRBD1 agrees at 7 bases. Trimming cost V 2 bases and J 0 bases; bases outside gene matches: 7. The germline CDR1 and CDR2 sequences are MGHRA and YSYEKL. The CDR3 length is 17 residues. CDR3 sequence (DNA): TGCGCCAGCAGCCAATCCACAGGGGACAGCTCCTACAATGAGCAGTTCTTC. Its protein is CASSQSTGDSSYNEQFF.

The chain links TRBV2 to TRBJ2-2, with D maybe TRBD2 (7 bases). With 3 bases removed from V and 1 base from J, the gap between germline ends came to 18 bases. This CDR3 contains 18 residues. Germline loops: CDR1 SNHLY, CDR2 FYNNEI. Here the CDR3 DNA reads TGTGCCAGCAGTGACGAAGAGGGGGGGCAAAGGAACACCGGGGAGCTGTTTTTT. Its protein is CASSDEEGGQRNTGELFF.

J is TRBJ2-7 and V is TRBV7-2; 10 bases are shared with TRBD1. Unmatched junction bases numbered 5, after V lost 5 bases and J lost 4 bases. This CDR3 region has 14 residues. Germline-derived CDR1 and CDR2 are SGHTA and FQGNSA. The CDR3 DNA follows: TGTGCCAGCAGCGCCCGGGACAGGGGTTACGAGCAGTACTTC. Translation gives CASSARDRGYEQYF.

In its sample, this clone was seen once. The chain carries TRBV7-8 and TRBJ1-1; D gene uncertain. CDR1 is SGHVS and CDR2 is FQNEAQ in the germline V gene. The CDR3 has 13 residues. Between the trimmed V and J ends, which lost 1 base and 1 base, there was a span of 4 bases. The CDR3, as DNA: TGTGCCAGCAGCTTAGACAGGAACACTGAAGCTTTCTTT. This sequence encodes CASSLDRNTEAFF.

The genes are TRBV7-9 and TRBJ2-3, with a tentative D call TRBD1 (6 bases). In germline, CDR1 is SEHNR, CDR2 FQNEAQ (reference sequence). V lost 0 bases to trimming and J lost 4 bases, with 11 bases between them. The CDR3 totals 15 residues. DNA of the CDR3: TGTGCCAGCAGCTTAGCGGGACAAGTCCCAGATACGCAGTATTTT. The encoded protein is CASSLAGQVPDTQYF.

The V gene is TRBV7-3, the J gene TRBJ2-2; D call uncertain. This CDR3 has 14 residues. The germline gives CDR1 SGHTA, CDR2 FQGTGA. V was clipped by 0 bases and J by 2 bases, with 4 bases between them. CDR3 in DNA: TGTGCCAGCAGCTTAACGGGCAACACCGGGGAGCTGTTTTTT. This codes for CASSLTGNTGELFF.

CDR3 loop: CASSDHPGYGANVLTF. In DNA form, the CDR3 reads TGTGCCAGCAGTGACCACCCGGGTTACGGGGCCAACGTCCTGACTTTC. This sequence joins TRBV6-4 and TRBJ2-6, with unresolved D. Looked up from germline, CDR1 is MRHNA and CDR2 is SNTAGT. V was trimmed by 2 bases and J by 4 bases, leaving 12 bases between them. This CDR3 has 16 residues.

This clone was observed a single time. As DNA, the CDR3 is TGTGCCAGCATCCGGGCGTCGGGGAACGGCTATGGCTACACCTTC. Amino acids: CASIRASGNGYGYTF. The V call is TRBV6-5, the J call TRBJ1-2; D uncertain. CDR1 is MNHEY, CDR2 SVGAGI, per germline. Trimming removed 7 bases from V and 4 bases from J, with 19 bases in between. The CDR3 is 15 residues long.